This record covers a single T cell receptor beta chain. The antigen remains unidentified. Some clones are missing from TCRdb's copy, which holds only in-frame ones; the method was immunoSEQ multiplex PCR. The sample contains tens of thousands of clones, 93% of which appear only once. V was pared by 4 bases and J by 11 bases, with 12 bases of the junction left unmatched. This CDR3 is built from 15 residues. Germline lookup yields CDR1 GTSNPN and CDR2 SVGIG (reference sequence). This record belongs to a study of OX40 agonist ivuxolimab in advanced cancers. Study-level background: Three partial responders included one hepatocellular carcinoma patient and two cutaneous melanoma patients.

General observations from the study: Individuals who were partial responders at 0.1-3.0 mg/kg had clonal expansion that ranked among the lowest. Relative to CD4+ cells, CD8+ T cells on average had more expanded clones.

The receptor's source is an adult with an advanced solid tumor such as melanoma, head and neck, liver or kidney cancer. The genes are TRBV30 and TRBJ1-6; 9 bases are shared with TRBD1. Specimen: CD4+ or CD8+ T cells sorted from blood, collected in a trial of the OX40 agonist ivuxolimab. The CDR3 coding sequence is TGTGCCTGGAATAGGGACAGGGCTGTTTTCGCACCCCTCCACTTT. This gives the protein CAWNRDRAVFAPLHF.